The 2 T cell receptor beta chains reported below all come from one sample, sequenced in a study of blood T cells in healthy people across ages. A second PCR, run for roughly 7 to 12 cycles, used a sample-barcoded 5' primer plus a J-beta primer mix. TCRdb analysed the 5' RACE reads with MiXCR anew, one entry per CDR3 protein. Seen here are more than 1.4 million distinct CDR3 sequences, 42% observed once, and the top ten hold 7% to 9%. The material sequenced was blood. Every receptor here comes from a woman aged 18-30 years in good health.

The rearrangement joins TRBV6-1 to TRBJ2-2; D perhaps matches TRBD2 (6 bases). The CDR3 loop spans 15 amino acids. The ends were cut back, 2 bases at V and 6 bases at J, with 13 bases in the middle. CDR1 and CDR2 (germline): MNHNS, SASEGT. The CDR3 is CASSELQAGSGELFF. The CDR3 nucleotides read TGTGCCAGCAGTGAATTACAGGCGGGGTCCGGGGAGCTGTTTTTT.

The J gene is TRBJ1-1, the V gene TRBV12-3 or TRBV12-4; tentatively, D is TRBD1 (5 bases). V was pared by 1 base and J by 10 bases, with 7 bases between. The CDR3 loop spans 11 amino acids. The CDR3 loop reads CASSLVGGAFF. CDR3 sequence (DNA): TGTGCCAGCAGTTTAGTCGGGGGAGCTTTCTTT.